This T cell receptor (beta chain) was identified during a study of shared clonotypes between healthy human individuals (dated by TCRdb to the early 2020s). With respect to the entire study: The cohort comprised a couple of women and a few men aged 18 to 49 years. The study deeply sequenced blood TCR repertoires of about 5 healthy adults to estimate repertoire size and the extent of clonotype sharing between individuals. Leukapheresis yielded between about 0.94 and 9 billion PBMCs per donor. To increase sequencing depth and limit assay-specific biases, TCR repertoire library preparation and sequencing were carried out by different laboratories using diverse techniques. For each donor, three plates each were used for CD4 naive and CD4 memory, two plates were used for CD8 naive, and one plate was used for CD8 memory. The study at large found these results: Pairwise subsampling led to the expectation that sequencing depth would affect the degree of clonotype sharing among donors. Sharing across several donors was observed for around 5% of naive CD4, 3% to 3.5% of naive CD8, over 2% of memory CD4, and less than 0.45% of memory CD8 clonotypes. Rarefaction of sorted-subset datasets indicated incomplete sequencing despite the large sequencing depth. The small number of donors limited the genetic and exposure-history diversity represented. Compared with non-shared clonotypes, clonotypes shared by all four sorted-subset donors had higher generation probabilities. Estimated clonotype richness was generally larger for naive than for memory subsets. Sampling was limited to blood, and TCR repertoires in tissue likely differ from TCR repertoires in blood.

Using the deep immunoSEQ assay, multiplex PCR amplified TCR CDR3 regions from genomic DNA. Extracted genomic DNA from each cell subset was spread evenly across all wells of several immunoSEQ 96-well plates, with each plate serving as a replicate. Each replicate PCR for sorted subsets received around 200 ng genomic DNA, equal to some 32,000 T cell genomes. Purified libraries were quantified with a Qubit 3.0 fluorometer, sized on a Bioanalyzer 2100, and re-quantified with the KAPA Library Quantification kit. A separate single-read 150-cycle Illumina NextSeq 550 flow cell was used to sequence each immunoSEQ 96-well plate. In the original analysis: Because the immunoSEQ output included only junctional sequences and no quality scores, the filtering could not be the same as the filtering used for full-length reads. Sequences were annotated with PyIR, a Python wrapper for IgBLAST v1.9, and V/J genes and CDR3 were assigned using IMGT germline references. Reads were removed for weak V/J assignments (E-value above 1e-6), missing CDR3, stop codons, out-of-frame junctions, or ambiguous translated residues. V3J clonotypes were defined as sequences sharing an identical inferred V gene, J gene, and CDR3 amino acid sequence. Percentage overlap between repertoires was computed as shared unique clonotypes divided by the size of the smaller repertoire. Repertoire richness was assessed with RTK rarefaction, the Chao1 estimator, and Recon v2.1 estimates of unobserved clonotypes. For all TCRbeta clonotypes obtained by the gDNA method from a few donors, generation probabilities were computed with OLGA. In its TCRdb copy, this immuneACCESS table keeps in-frame sequences only and misses some clones. Where compared with another copy, unresolved V genes explain less than half of these, and the others have no known cause. That table gives V, J and clone size, and the DNA gave D and trimming. The table for this sample lists about 1.1 million clones; about 80% of them were counted only once. Approximately 0.52% of the sample goes to the ten largest clones.

Healthy HIV-negative adults with no recently reported acute infections or vaccinations were included as donors. Every donor was a Caucasian adult residing in Nashville, Tennessee, USA. CD4+ T cells were enriched by magnetic negative selection, after which naive cells were positively selected on CD45RA and the negative fraction was taken as the memory subset. After blood collection by leukapheresis, PBMCs were isolated using Ficoll-Histopaque density gradient centrifugation and then cryopreserved in the vapor phase of liquid nitrogen. Purity and quantity of every magnetically sorted T cell population were checked by analytical flow cytometry. From each sorted fraction, genomic DNA was isolated and quantified by UV absorbance on a Nanodrop 2000c. Inclusive of the bounding cysteine and phenylalanine, the CDR3 is 14 residues long. Only the CDR3 part of the read is kept: 42 bases, read in frame from the first base. V trim: 4 bases; J trim: 2 bases; unmatched bases: 2. The germline V gene sets CDR1 to MGHDK and CDR2 to SYGVNS.

Of note for this clone: Which antigen it targets is not known. A single base separates this from a much larger clone, so it may be a read error.

This sequence was found in a young man in good health. Some clones in this sample may be carry-over from other donors' samples. The sample consisted of memory CD4+ T cells from PBMCs. The sample's cell subset or site label is to be understood as: CD45RA-negative fraction. The V and J genes are TRBV25-1 and TRBJ1-3; 7 central bases correspond to TRBD1. DNA sequence: TGTGCCAGCAGTGGGGGGACAGCTGGAAACACCATATATTTT. This gives the protein CASSGGTAGNTIYF.